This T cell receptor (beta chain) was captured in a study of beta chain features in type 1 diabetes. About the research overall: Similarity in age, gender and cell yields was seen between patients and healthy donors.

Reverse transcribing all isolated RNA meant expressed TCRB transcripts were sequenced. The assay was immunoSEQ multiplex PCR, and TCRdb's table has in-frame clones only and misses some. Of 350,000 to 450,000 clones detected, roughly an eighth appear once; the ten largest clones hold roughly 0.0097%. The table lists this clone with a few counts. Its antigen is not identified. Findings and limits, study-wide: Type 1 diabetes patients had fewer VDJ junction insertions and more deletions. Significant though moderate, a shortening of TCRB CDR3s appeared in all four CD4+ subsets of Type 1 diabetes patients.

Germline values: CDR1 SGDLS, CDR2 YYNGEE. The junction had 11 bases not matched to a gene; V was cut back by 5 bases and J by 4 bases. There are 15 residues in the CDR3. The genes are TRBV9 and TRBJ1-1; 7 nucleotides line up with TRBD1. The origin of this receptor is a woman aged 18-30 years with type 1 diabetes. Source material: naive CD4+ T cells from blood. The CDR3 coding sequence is TGTGCCAGCAGTAGAATGGACAGGTCGTCCACTGAAGCTTTCTTT. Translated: CASSRMDRSSTEAFF. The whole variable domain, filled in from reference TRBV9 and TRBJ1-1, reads DSGVTQTPKHLITATGQRVTLRCSPRSGDLSVYWYQQSLDQGLQFLIQYYNGEERAKGNILERFSAQQFPDLHSELNLSSLELGDSALYFCASSRMDRSSTEAFFGQGTRLTVV.